Listed below are T cell receptor beta chains from one sample, sequenced in a study of blood T cells in healthy people across ages. TCRdb reprocessed the 5' RACE reads via MiXCR and lists one record per CDR3 protein. The sample has nearly 800,000 distinct CDR3 sequences; 20% to 25% are singletons. This sample was shared with a second study, whose subject was T cells of mothers and their children.

The sample consisted of blood. Receptors were obtained from a boy aged 10-17 years in good health. The CDR3 runs from the conserved cysteine through the conserved F or W. D genes are given only for firm matches. Clone size appears in some rows only: once, few, many, or a class for an expanded clone.

v_gene	abundance	d_gene	j_gene	CDR3aa	CDR3nt
TRBV28	NA	TRBD2	TRBJ2-1	CASSFHGAGGTNEQFF	TGTGCCAGCAGTTTTCATGGAGCGGGGGGAACAAATGAGCAGTTCTTC
TRBV9	NA	TRBD1	TRBJ1-1	CASSPGQGKTEAFF	TGTGCCAGCAGCCCGGGACAGGGTAAAACTGAAGCTTTCTTT
TRBV6-6	NA	NA	TRBJ1-1	CASSPGAFF	TGTGCCAGCAGCCCTGGGGCTTTCTTT
TRBV2	NA	TRBD1	TRBJ1-5	CASSAGTGGAEPQHF	TGTGCCAGCAGTGCCGGGACAGGGGGCGCAGAGCCCCAGCATTTT
TRBV27	NA	NA	TRBJ2-5	CASSRDAQETQYF	TGTGCCAGCAGTCGGGACGCCCAAGAGACCCAGTACTTC
TRBV12-3/TRBV12-4	few	TRBD1	TRBJ2-7	CASSPDRGQSYEQYF	TGTGCCAGCAGTCCAGACAGGGGGCAATCCTACGAGCAGTACTTC
TRBV4-3	NA	NA	TRBJ2-5	CASSQDRVGNLGETQYF	TGCGCCAGCAGCCAAGATAGGGTAGGGAACCTGGGAGAGACCCAGTACTTC
TRBV5-1	many	NA	TRBJ1-6	CASSLAGPENNSPLHF	TGCGCCAGCAGCTTGGCGGGACCGGAGAATAATTCACCCCTCCACTTT
TRBV7-2	NA	NA	TRBJ1-1	CASSLAPTQGSEAFF	TGTGCCAGCAGCTTAGCTCCTACACAGGGATCTGAAGCTTTCTTT
TRBV30	NA	NA	TRBJ2-5	CAWTGEETQYF	TGTGCCTGGACAGGGGAGGAGACCCAGTACTTC
TRBV9	few	TRBD2	TRBJ2-3	CASSLTSLPFTDTQYF	TGTGCCAGCAGCCTGACTAGCCTCCCATTCACAGATACGCAGTATTTT
TRBV29-1	few	NA	TRBJ2-3	CSVDSGGRTDTQYF	TGCAGCGTTGATTCCGGGGGGCGCACAGATACGCAGTATTTT
TRBV20-1	NA	TRBD2	TRBJ2-5	CSARDLAGTFETQYF	TGCAGTGCTAGAGATCTAGCGGGTACTTTCGAGACCCAGTACTTC
TRBV9	NA	NA	TRBJ2-1	CASSVVPGAEQFF	TGTGCCAGCAGCGTAGTTCCGGGAGCCGAGCAGTTCTTC
TRBV6-5	few	NA	TRBJ2-7	CASSYSNLSPTYEQYF	TGTGCCAGCAGTTACTCGAACCTGAGCCCGACCTACGAGCAGTACTTC
TRBV7-3	NA	NA	TRBJ2-7	CASSPLIGGEQYF	TGTGCCAGCAGCCCCTTAATCGGCGGCGAGCAGTACTTC
TRBV12-3/TRBV12-4	few	TRBD1	TRBJ2-6	CASKEGQGASGANVLTF	TGTGCCAGCAAGGAGGGACAGGGGGCTTCTGGGGCCAACGTCCTGACTTTC
TRBV20-1	NA	TRBD2	TRBJ2-5	CSASTPSGGEETQYF	TGCAGTGCTAGCACCCCGAGCGGGGGGGAAGAGACCCAGTACTTC
TRBV28	many	TRBD1	TRBJ1-2	CASSETGSNYGYTF	TGTGCCAGCAGCGAGACAGGGTCTAACTATGGCTACACCTTC
TRBV20-1	few	TRBD2	TRBJ2-7	CSATLAGASEQYF	TGCAGTGCTACCTTAGCGGGAGCGAGTGAGCAGTACTTC
TRBV29-1	NA	NA	TRBJ2-5	CSVEDPQVSYKQYF	TGCAGCGTTGAAGATCCCCAGGTCTCCTACAAGCAGTACTTC
TRBV2	NA	TRBD2	TRBJ2-7	CASRGGLASYEQYF	TGTGCCAGCAGAGGGGGACTAGCCTCCTACGAGCAGTACTTC
TRBV7-8	NA	NA	TRBJ2-3	CASSSGVTGDTQYF	TGTGCCAGCAGCTCTGGTGTCACGGGCGATACGCAGTATTTT
TRBV6-4	once	TRBD1	TRBJ1-2	CASRRERTGLNYGYTF	TGTGCCAGCAGGAGGGAAAGGACAGGACTAAACTATGGCTACACCTTC
TRBV7-9	NA	NA	TRBJ2-5	CASSSQGTQYF	TGTGCCAGCAGCTCACAAGGGACCCAGTACTTC
TRBV12-3/TRBV12-4	NA	NA	TRBJ2-1	CASSFKSYNEQFF	TGTGCCAGCAGTTTTAAATCCTACAATGAGCAGTTCTTC
TRBV4-3	NA	TRBD1	TRBJ1-2	CASSQDWATGGCGYTF	TGCGCCAGCAGCCAAGATTGGGCGACAGGGGGCTGTGGCTACACCTTC
TRBV29-1	NA	NA	TRBJ2-7	CSAMTGEGYEQYF	TGCAGCGCTATGACAGGGGAGGGCTACGAGCAGTACTTC
TRBV7-3	many	TRBD2	TRBJ2-4	CASAAGGYGYIQYF	TGTGCCAGCGCGGCCGGGGGGTATGGGTACATTCAGTACTTC
TRBV9	few	NA	TRBJ1-4	CASSGGQGTNEKLFF	TGTGCCAGCAGCGGAGGTCAGGGAACTAATGAAAAACTGTTTTTT